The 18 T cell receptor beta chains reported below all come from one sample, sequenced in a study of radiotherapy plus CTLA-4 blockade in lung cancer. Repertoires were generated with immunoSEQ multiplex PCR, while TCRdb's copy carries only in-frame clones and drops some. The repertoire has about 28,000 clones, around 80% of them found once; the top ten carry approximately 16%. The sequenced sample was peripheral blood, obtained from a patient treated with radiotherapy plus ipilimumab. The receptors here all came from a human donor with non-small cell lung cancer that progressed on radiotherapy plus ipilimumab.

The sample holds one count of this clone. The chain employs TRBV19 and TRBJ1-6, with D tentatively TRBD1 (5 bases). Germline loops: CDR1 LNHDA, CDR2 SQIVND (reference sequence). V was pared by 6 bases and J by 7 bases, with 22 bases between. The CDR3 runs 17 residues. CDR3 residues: CASRSTGGADYNSPLHF. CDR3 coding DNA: TGTGCCAGTAGGTCAACAGGCGGCGCCGATTACAATTCACCCCTCCACTTT. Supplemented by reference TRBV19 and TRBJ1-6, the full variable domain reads DGGITQSPKYLFRKEGQNVTLSCEQNLNHDAMYWYRQDPGQGLRLIYYSQIVNDFQKGDIAEGYSVSREKKESFPLTVTSAQKNPTAFYLCASRSTGGADYNSPLHFGNGTRLTVT.

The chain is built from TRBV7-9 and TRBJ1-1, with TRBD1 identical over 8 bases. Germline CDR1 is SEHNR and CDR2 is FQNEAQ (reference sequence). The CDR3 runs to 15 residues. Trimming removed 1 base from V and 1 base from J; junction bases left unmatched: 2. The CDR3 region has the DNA TGTGCCAGCAGCTTAGAGGGGACAGGGAACACTGAAGCTTTCTTT. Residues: CASSLEGTGNTEAFF.

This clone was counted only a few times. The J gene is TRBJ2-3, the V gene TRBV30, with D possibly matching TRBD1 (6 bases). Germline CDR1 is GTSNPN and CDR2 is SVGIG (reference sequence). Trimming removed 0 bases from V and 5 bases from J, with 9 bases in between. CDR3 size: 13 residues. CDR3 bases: TGTGCCTGGAGTGTAGGGGGTCGAGATACGCAGTATTTT. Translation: CAWSVGGRDTQYF.

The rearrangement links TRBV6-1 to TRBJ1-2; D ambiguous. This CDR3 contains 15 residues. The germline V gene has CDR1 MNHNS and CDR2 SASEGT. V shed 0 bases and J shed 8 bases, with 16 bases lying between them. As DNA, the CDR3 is TGTGCCAGCAGTGAAGCGCAAGGCCAGGCCGACGGCTACACCTTC. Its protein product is CASSEAQGQADGYTF.

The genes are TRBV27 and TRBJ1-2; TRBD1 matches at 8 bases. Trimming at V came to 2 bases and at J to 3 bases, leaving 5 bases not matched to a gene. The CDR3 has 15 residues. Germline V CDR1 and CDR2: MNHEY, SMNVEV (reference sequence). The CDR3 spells CASSLSQGAYYGYTF. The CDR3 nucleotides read TGTGCCAGCAGTTTAAGTCAGGGGGCCTACTATGGCTACACCTTC.

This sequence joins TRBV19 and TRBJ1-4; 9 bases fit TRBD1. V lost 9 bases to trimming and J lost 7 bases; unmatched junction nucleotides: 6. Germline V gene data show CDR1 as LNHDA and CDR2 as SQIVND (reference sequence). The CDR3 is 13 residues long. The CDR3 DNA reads TGTGCCAGCAACAGGGGGCGGTTTGAAAAACTGTTTTTT. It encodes CASNRGRFEKLFF.

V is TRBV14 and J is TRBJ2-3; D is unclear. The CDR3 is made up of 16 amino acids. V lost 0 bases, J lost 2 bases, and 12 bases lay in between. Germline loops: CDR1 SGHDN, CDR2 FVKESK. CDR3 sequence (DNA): TGTGCCAGCAGCCAAGAAAATAGGGCGACCACAGATACGCAGTATTTT. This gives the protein CASSQENRATTDTQYF.

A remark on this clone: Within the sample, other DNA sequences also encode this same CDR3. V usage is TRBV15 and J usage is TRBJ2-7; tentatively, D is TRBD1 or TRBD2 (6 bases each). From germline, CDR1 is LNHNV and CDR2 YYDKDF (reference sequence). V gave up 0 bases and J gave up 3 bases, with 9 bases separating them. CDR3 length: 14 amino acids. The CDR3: CATSRDRGGYEQYF. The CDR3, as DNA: TGTGCCACCAGCAGAGACAGGGGAGGCTACGAGCAGTACTTC.

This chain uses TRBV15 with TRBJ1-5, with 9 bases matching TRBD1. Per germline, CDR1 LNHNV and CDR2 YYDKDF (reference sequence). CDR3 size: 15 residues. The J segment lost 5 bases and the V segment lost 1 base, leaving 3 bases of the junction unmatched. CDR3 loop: CATSRGTGGDQPQHF. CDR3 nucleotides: TGTGCCACCAGCAGAGGTACAGGGGGCGATCAGCCCCAGCATTTT.

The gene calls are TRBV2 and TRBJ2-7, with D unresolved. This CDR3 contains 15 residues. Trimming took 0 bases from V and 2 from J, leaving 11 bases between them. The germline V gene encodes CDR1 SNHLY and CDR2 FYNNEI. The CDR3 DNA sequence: TGTGCCAGCAGTGAAGCGGCAGCGTCTACCTACGAGCAGTACTTC. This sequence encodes CASSEAAASTYEQYF.

In nucleotides, the CDR3 is TGTGCCAGCAGCTTCCCGTTAGGGATCGAGCAGTACTTC. Amino acids: CASSFPLGIEQYF. The chain has TRBV7-8 and TRBJ2-5; D gene ambiguous. TRBJ2-7 matches the DNA end more closely, so the J call is doubtful. Germline-derived CDR1 and CDR2 are SGHVS and FQNEAQ. The CDR3 extends over 13 amino acids.

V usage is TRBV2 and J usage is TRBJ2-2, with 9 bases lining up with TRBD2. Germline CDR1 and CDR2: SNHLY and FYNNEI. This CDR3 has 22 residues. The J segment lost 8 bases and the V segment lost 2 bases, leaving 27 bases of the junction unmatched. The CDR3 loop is CASSERGDLGNIAGASSGELFF. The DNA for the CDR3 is TGTGCCAGCAGTGAACGGGGGGATTTGGGGAACATAGCGGGAGCGTCATCTGGGGAGCTGTTTTTT.

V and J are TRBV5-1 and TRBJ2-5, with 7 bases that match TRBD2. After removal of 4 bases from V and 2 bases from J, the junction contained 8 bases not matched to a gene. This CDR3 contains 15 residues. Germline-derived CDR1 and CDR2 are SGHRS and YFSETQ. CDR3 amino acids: CASSDGTGGQETQYF. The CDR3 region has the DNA TGCGCCAGCAGCGACGGGACCGGGGGGCAAGAGACCCAGTACTTC.

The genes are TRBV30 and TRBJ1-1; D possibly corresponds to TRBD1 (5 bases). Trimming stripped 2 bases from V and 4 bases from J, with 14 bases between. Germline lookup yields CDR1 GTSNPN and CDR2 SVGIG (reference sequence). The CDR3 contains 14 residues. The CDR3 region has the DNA TGTGCCTGGAGTCCCCCGGGGGTTGGCACTGAAGCTTTCTTT. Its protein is CAWSPPGVGTEAFF.

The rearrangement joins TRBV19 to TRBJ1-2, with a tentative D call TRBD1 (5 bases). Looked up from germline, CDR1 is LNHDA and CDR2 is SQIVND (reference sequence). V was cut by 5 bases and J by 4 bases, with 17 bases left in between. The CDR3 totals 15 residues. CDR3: CASSPVAGSVYGYTF. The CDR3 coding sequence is TGTGCCAGTAGTCCCGTGGCAGGGAGCGTCTATGGCTACACCTTC.

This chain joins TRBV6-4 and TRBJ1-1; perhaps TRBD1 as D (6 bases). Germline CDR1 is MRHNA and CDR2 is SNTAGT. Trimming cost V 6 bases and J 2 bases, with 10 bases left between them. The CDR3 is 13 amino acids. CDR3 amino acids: CASRGQTNTEAFF. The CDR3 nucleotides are TGTGCCAGCAGAGGACAGACTAACACTGAAGCTTTCTTT.

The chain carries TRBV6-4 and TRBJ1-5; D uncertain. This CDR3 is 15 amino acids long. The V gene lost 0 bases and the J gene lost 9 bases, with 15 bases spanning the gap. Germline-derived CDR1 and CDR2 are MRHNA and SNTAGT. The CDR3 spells CASSDSSRPITPQHF. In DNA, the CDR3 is TGTGCCAGCAGTGACTCTTCCCGACCAATAACGCCCCAGCATTTT.

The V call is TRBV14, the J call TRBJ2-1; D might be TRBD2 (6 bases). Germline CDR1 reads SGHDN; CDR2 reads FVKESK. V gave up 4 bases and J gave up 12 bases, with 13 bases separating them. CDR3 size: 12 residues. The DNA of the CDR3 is TGTGCCAGCAGCCCTCAAGGGACTTTGCAGTTCTTC. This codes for CASSPQGTLQFF.